Below, one T cell receptor (beta chain) is given with its context. Its antigen remains unknown. Germline CDR1 reads SEHNR; CDR2 reads FQNEAQ (reference sequence). The trim removed 1 base at V and 1 base at J, leaving 0 bases unmatched. The CDR3 spans 16 residues. The record originates from a study of human thymus T cells. Study-level findings and limits: Use of V and J genes seemed skewed within the thymic and blood repertoires.

Generated by immunoSEQ multiplex PCR, the TCRdb table keeps only in-frame clones and is missing some. The repertoire holds 55,000 to 70,000 clones, around 94% seen once, with about 6.5% in the top ten. No fixed cell number was used; all available blood leukocytes supplied DNA. V is TRBV7-9 and J is TRBJ2-4; 11 bases fit TRBD2. Material: blood. This receptor was identified in a boy younger than two with a congenital heart defect but otherwise immunologically healthy. CDR3 region: CASSLVAGGAKNIQYF. CDR3 coding DNA: TGTGCCAGCAGCTTAGTAGCGGGAGGGGCCAAAAACATTCAGTACTTC. Full variable domain (remainder filled in from reference TRBV7-9 and TRBJ2-4): DTGVSQNPRHKITKRGQNVTFRCDPISEHNRLYWYRQTLGQGPEFLTYFQNEAQLEKSRLLSDRFSAERPKGSFSTLEIQRTEQGDSAMYLCASSLVAGGAKNIQYFGAGTRLSVL.